Shown below are 27 T cell receptor beta chains from a single sample sequenced in a study of molecular identifiers for immune sequencing clone quantification. TCRdb re-called the PCR reads through MiXCR, storing one row per CDR3 protein. The sample holds more than 550,000 distinct CDR3 sequences, less than 30% seen once. Sequences were obtained from naive CD8+ T cells from blood, with Jurkat cell RNA spiked in. Subset described: FACS-sorted CD8+CD4-CCR7+CD45RA+ naive T cells. These receptors originate from a human donor in good health. Some libraries in this study had Jurkat cell RNA spiked in.

Worth noting for this clonotype: A much bigger clone sits one base away, suggesting this may be a read error. The chain combines TRBV5-3 with TRBJ2-1, with D tentatively TRBD1 (6 bases). TRBV5-3 is recorded as an ORF, its role being uncertain. CDR3 length: 17 residues. CDR3 DNA sequence: TGTGCCAGCAGCTGGGACCCGGGACCAGGGGTTGAGGATGAGCAGTCCTTC. As protein: CASSWDPGPGVEDEQSF.

V is TRBV6-5 and J is TRBJ1-5; 7 bases are shared with TRBD1. J lost 6 bases, V lost 2 bases, and 4 bases had no gene match. The CDR3 spans 14 residues. CDR1 is MNHEY and CDR2 is SVGAGI in the germline V gene. CDR3 residues: CASSYRQGGQPQHF. CDR3 nucleotide sequence: TGTGCCAGCAGTTACCGACAGGGAGGTCAGCCCCAGCATTTT.

The rearrangement uses TRBV19 and TRBJ2-7; 8 bases match TRBD1. CDR1 LNHDA and CDR2 SQIVND come from the germline V gene (reference sequence). The CDR3 has 14 amino acids. Germline trimming cut 5 bases from V and 4 bases from J; bases unmatched to any gene: 7. As DNA, the CDR3 is TGTGCCAGTAGTGCCACGACAGGGGAGTACGAGCAGTACTTC. It specifies CASSATTGEYEQYF.

This clonotype was seen many times. The chain joins TRBV29-1 to TRBJ2-2; tentatively, D is TRBD2 (6 bases). Germline V lookup: CDR1 SQVTM, CDR2 ANQGSEA. V was shortened by 3 bases and J by 4 bases, with 12 bases between the two germline ends. The CDR3 is 14 residues long. For the CDR3, the DNA is TGCAGCGTTGACCCTGGGGGAGGCACCGGGGAGCTGTTTTTT. Translation: CSVDPGGGTGELFF.

Many counts were recorded for this clonotype. The V call is TRBV4-3, the J call TRBJ2-3, with 7 bases identical to TRBD1. The CDR3 length is 16 residues. Germline trimming cut 0 bases from V and 0 bases from J; bases unmatched to any gene: 3. Per the germline V gene, CDR1 is LGHNA and CDR2 is YSLEER. DNA for the CDR3: TGCGCCAGCAGCCAAGAGGGACAGCTTAGCACAGATACGCAGTATTTT. Translation gives CASSQEGQLSTDTQYF.

Points on this clonotype: This clone may be a read error of a much larger clone one base away. The CDR3 reads CASSSRDSSFHEQYF. CDR3 coding DNA: TGTGCCAGCAGCTCGCGGGACAGCTCTTTTCACGAGCAGTACTTC. V is TRBV7-9 and J is TRBJ2-7; the D gene is possibly TRBD1 (7 bases). The CDR3 is 15 amino acids. The ends were cut back, 4 bases at V and 5 bases at J, with 18 bases in the middle. CDR1 is SEHNR and CDR2 is FQNEAQ in the germline V gene (reference sequence).

This clonotype has a count of ten or more. V usage is TRBV4-1 and J usage is TRBJ1-1; D remains unclear. In germline, CDR1 is MGHRA, CDR2 YSYEKL. Between the trimmed V and J ends, which lost 10 bases and 4 bases, there was a span of 10 bases. This CDR3 is built from 11 residues. The DNA of the CDR3 is TGCGCCACCACGTTAGGCACTGAAGCTTTCTTT. This codes for CATTLGTEAFF.

Concerning this clonotype: This could be a read error, since a much larger clone is one nucleotide away. This rearrangement joins TRBV14 to TRBJ2-7; TRBD1 aligns across 7 bases. The V gene end was trimmed by 4 bases and the J gene end by 6 bases; junction bases not matched to a gene: 18. This CDR3 region has 17 residues. Looked up from germline, CDR1 is SGHDN and CDR2 is FVKESK. The CDR3 sequence: CASSPKMGQFLIREQYF. Written as DNA, the CDR3 is TGTGCCAGCAGCCCTAAAATGGGACAGTTTTTAATCCGCGAGCAGTACTTC. Full variable domain (missing parts from reference TRBV14 and TRBJ2-7): EAGVTQFPSHSVIEKGQTVTLRCDPISGHDNLYWYRRVMGKEIKFLLHFVKESKQDESGMPNNRFLAERTGGTYSTLKVQPAELEDSGVYFCASSPKMGQFLIREQYFGPGTRLTVT.

The rearrangement joins TRBV29-1 to TRBJ2-7; no clear D. The CDR3 spans 14 residues. The germline V gene has CDR1 SQVTM and CDR2 ANQGSEA. Trimming cost V 0 bases and J 1 base, with 10 bases left between them. This chain's CDR3 is CSVEDPLGSYEQYF. The CDR3 coding sequence is TGCAGCGTTGAAGATCCCTTGGGATCCTACGAGCAGTACTTC.

Concerning this clonotype: A much larger clone differs from this one at a single base, so this may be a read error. The chain employs TRBV30 and TRBJ2-7; D is uncertain. V lost 0 bases and J lost 5, with 14 bases in between. In germline, CDR1 is GTSNPN, CDR2 SVGIG (reference sequence). The CDR3 spans 14 residues. The CDR3 loop is CAWSVLGVEDEQYF. As DNA, the CDR3 is TGTGCCTGGAGTGTACTTGGGGTTGAGGACGAGCAGTACTTC.

At least ten counts were recorded for this clonotype. The genes are TRBV28 and TRBJ2-5; TRBD1 aligns across 7 bases. V trimming: 7 bases; J trimming: 4 bases; junction bases outside the gene matches: 3. The CDR3 has 12 amino acids. Germline CDR1 reads MDHEN; CDR2 reads SYDVKM. In DNA form, the CDR3 reads TGTGCCAGCATGACAGGGCGAGAGACCCAGTACTTC. It specifies CASMTGRETQYF.

Concerning this clonotype itself: With a much larger clone just one base away, this may be a read error. This sequence joins TRBV5-6 and TRBJ1-1; D unclear. The CDR3 is 16 residues long. Germline V gene lookup returns CDR1 SGHDT and CDR2 YYEEEE. The CDR3: CASILDNQFYDTEAFF. Written as DNA, the CDR3 is TGTGCCAGCATCTTGGATAATCAGTTTTATGACACTGAAGCTTTCTTT.

This clonotype has a handful of counts. The genes are TRBV7-9 and TRBJ1-1, with D tentatively TRBD1 (6 bases). Germline assignment: CDR1 SEHNR and CDR2 FQNEAQ (reference sequence). Trimming removed 6 bases from V and 4 bases from J, with 18 bases in between. The CDR3 has 15 amino acids. CDR3 region: CASSPRGATFTEAFF. The CDR3, as DNA: TGTGCCAGCAGTCCGAGGGGGGCGACTTTCACTGAAGCTTTCTTT. Filled out from reference TRBV7-9 and TRBJ1-1, the complete variable domain reads DTGVSQNPRHKITKRGQNVTFRCDPISEHNRLYWYRQTLGQGPEFLTYFQNEAQLEKSRLLSDRFSAERPKGSFSTLEIQRTEQGDSAMYLCASSPRGATFTEAFFGQGTRLTVV.

CDR3 nucleotides: TGTGCCAGCAGTGATGTCGGGGGCTCAAGCAATCAGCCCCAGCATTTT. It encodes CASSDVGGSSNQPQHF. This chain uses TRBV2 with TRBJ1-5; TRBD1 might be the D (6 bases). The CDR3 length is 16 residues. Deletions cut 3 bases from V and 1 base from J, with 13 bases between. Germline CDR1 SNHLY, CDR2 FYNNEI.

In this sample, this clonotype turned up many times. V gene TRBV3-1 combines with J gene TRBJ2-2, with D perhaps TRBD1 (5 bases). The germline gives CDR1 LGHDT, CDR2 YNNKEL (reference sequence). The CDR3 runs to 16 residues. V lost 1 base, J lost 3 bases, and 12 bases lay in between. CDR3 sequence: CASSQVSQAYTGELFF. As DNA, the CDR3 is TGTGCCAGCAGCCAAGTTTCACAGGCCTACACCGGGGAGCTGTTTTTT.

This clonotype was detected ten times or more. V is TRBV20-1 and J is TRBJ2-2; 10 bases match TRBD2. This CDR3 has 18 amino acids. The germline V gene has CDR1 DFQATT and CDR2 SNEGSKA (reference sequence). V trimming: 1 base; J trimming: 6 bases; junction bases outside the gene matches: 14. CDR3 bases: TGCAGTGCTAGAGGACTCCCAAGCGGGGGGGCGGGCGCCGGGGAGCTGTTTTTT. This codes for CSARGLPSGGAGAGELFF.

A few counts support this clonotype. This sequence joins TRBV19 and TRBJ1-1; D is unresolved. From germline, CDR1 is LNHDA and CDR2 SQIVND (reference sequence). The CDR3 runs to 13 residues. V lost 5 bases and J lost 1, with 8 bases in between. CDR3 in amino acids: CASSAVTNTEAFF. The CDR3 region has the DNA TGTGCCAGTAGTGCTGTTACGAACACTGAAGCTTTCTTT.

As regards this clonotype: A much larger clone differs from this one at a single base, so this may be a read error. This sequence joins TRBV4-1 and TRBJ2-5, with TRBD1 as a possible D gene (6 bases). Per the germline V gene, CDR1 is MGHRA and CDR2 is YSYEKL. The CDR3 length is 15 residues. CDR3 sequence reads: CARSQVGTKQETQYF. CDR3 DNA: TGCGCCCGCAGCCAGGTCGGGACAAAACAAGAGACCCAGTACTTC.

This clonotype was seen only a few times. The chain combines TRBV5-4 with TRBJ2-5; 8 bases fit TRBD2. The V gene's germline CDR1 is SGHNT and CDR2 YYREEE (reference sequence). V shed 0 bases and J 3 bases; nucleotides not matched to a gene: 7. This CDR3 has 16 residues. The CDR3 loop reads CASSLAGSGIKETQYF. In nucleotides, the CDR3 is TGTGCCAGCAGCTTGGCCGGTAGCGGGATAAAAGAGACCCAGTACTTC.

This clonotype was seen more than once but under ten times. The J gene is TRBJ2-2, the V gene TRBV19, with 8 bases identical to TRBD2. Germline lookup yields CDR1 LNHDA and CDR2 SQIVND (reference sequence). The CDR3 has 16 residues. The V and J ends lost 9 bases and 5 bases, in that order; junction bases with no gene match: 14. The DNA of the CDR3 is TGTGCCAGCCGTACCGGGACTAGAGGATTTACCGGGGAGCTGTTTTTT. It yields the protein CASRTGTRGFTGELFF. The entire variable domain, with the rest obtained from reference TRBV19 and TRBJ2-2, is as follows: DGGITQSPKYLFRKEGQNVTLSCEQNLNHDAMYWYRQDPGQGLRLIYYSQIVNDFQKGDIAEGYSVSREKKESFPLTVTSAQKNPTAFYLCASRTGTRGFTGELFFGEGSRLTVL.

The chain employs TRBV30 and TRBJ2-3; perhaps TRBD2 as D (6 bases). Trimming removed 4 bases at V and 2 bases at J, with 16 bases between. The CDR3 has 15 residues. Germline loops: CDR1 GTSNPN, CDR2 SVGIG (reference sequence). This chain's CDR3 is CAWIPRRVHTDTQYF. The CDR3 DNA is TGTGCCTGGATCCCTCGGAGGGTGCACACAGATACGCAGTATTTT.

The V gene is TRBV7-9, the J gene TRBJ2-5; the match to TRBD1 covers 7 bases. Germline V CDR1 and CDR2: SEHNR, FQNEAQ (reference sequence). The CDR3 covers 14 residues. The V and J ends lost 7 bases and 5 bases, in that order; junction bases with no gene match: 10. CDR3 amino acids: CASTLTGVSETQYF. DNA for the CDR3: TGTGCCAGCACCCTCACAGGGGTTTCGGAGACCCAGTACTTC. Supplemented by reference TRBV7-9 and TRBJ2-5, the full variable domain reads DTGVSQNPRHKITKRGQNVTFRCDPISEHNRLYWYRQTLGQGPEFLTYFQNEAQLEKSRLLSDRFSAERPKGSFSTLEIQRTEQGDSAMYLCASTLTGVSETQYFGPGTRLLVL.

This clonotype was counted many times. This chain uses TRBV6-2 or TRBV6-3 with TRBJ1-5; D is uncertain. Per the germline V gene, CDR1 is MNHEY and CDR2 is SVGEGT. The CDR3 loop spans 15 amino acids. V shed 7 bases and J shed 2 bases, with 15 bases lying between them. The CDR3 sequence is CASTKDAQGNQPQHF. The CDR3 DNA reads as TGTGCCAGCACCAAAGACGCGCAGGGCAATCAGCCCCAGCATTTT.

With regard to this clonotype: Compared with germline, one end of the junction differs, possibly owing to a read error. This chain joins TRBV13 and TRBJ2-3; possible D gene TRBD1, 7 bases. The CDR3 is 15 residues long. Germline loops: CDR1 PRHDT, CDR2 FYEKMQ (reference sequence). CDR3 DNA: TGTGCCAGCAGGGAAACAGACCGGGGGACAGATACGCAGTGTTTT. Protein sequence: CASRETDRGTDTQCF.

This clonotype has a count of ten or more. The V call is TRBV30, the J call TRBJ2-1; no clear D gene. The germline V gene has CDR1 GTSNPN and CDR2 SVGIG (reference sequence). With 1 base removed from V and 6 bases from J, the gap between germline ends came to 7 bases. The CDR3 extends over 12 amino acids. CDR3 sequence (DNA): TGTGCCTGGAGTGAACTATTCAATGAGCAGTTCTTC. This codes for CAWSELFNEQFF.

For this clonotype: The junction departs from the called germline gene at one end, perhaps through a read error. The chain is built from TRBV5-3 and TRBJ1-5, with D perhaps matching TRBD1 (5 bases). TRBV5-3 is assigned to the ORF class and has an uncertain function. CDR3 length: 14 amino acids. This CDR3 is CASSFGAGSQPQHF. CDR3 nucleotide sequence: TGTGCCAGCAGCTTCGGGGCGGGGAGTCAGCCCCAGCATTTT.

On this clonotype itself: This clone may be a read error of a much larger clone one base away. The chain combines TRBV6-1 with TRBJ2-3, with D perhaps being TRBD1 or TRBD2 (5 bases each). Germline V lookup: CDR1 MNHNS, CDR2 SASEGT. V was pared by 6 bases and J by 4 bases, with 17 bases between. This CDR3 has 15 residues. CDR3: CASRGTWSSADTQYF. The CDR3 DNA is TGTGCCAGCAGAGGGACCTGGAGTAGCGCAGATACGCAGTATTTT.